This TCR beta chain was documented in a study of T cells after yellow fever vaccination. Broader study findings: Most primary-vaccination clones reappeared after the booster (approximately 97% CD4, around 88% CD8).

Trimming took 0 bases from V and 4 from J, leaving 13 bases between them. Germline-derived CDR1 and CDR2 are DFQATT and SNEGSKA (reference sequence). The CDR3 has 14 residues. Making TCR cDNA involved 5'RACE template switching, which added UMIs and a universal primer site. TCRdb itself ran the 5' RACE reads through MiXCR, one entry per CDR3 protein. The table shows about 30,000 distinct CDR3 sequences, with 3.5% to 5% occurring only once. This clonotype was detected ten times or more. Its antigen is as yet unknown. The chain joins TRBV20-1 to TRBJ2-7; D perhaps matches TRBD2 (6 bases). The TCR comes from a man aged 30 to 39 who received the YFV17D yellow fever vaccine. The starting material was CD8+ T cells sorted from PBMCs, obtained 5 days after the yellow fever booster vaccination. CDR3 amino acids: CSARDLSREYEQYF. CDR3 in DNA: TGCAGTGCTAGAGACCTTTCCCGGGAGTACGAGCAGTACTTC.